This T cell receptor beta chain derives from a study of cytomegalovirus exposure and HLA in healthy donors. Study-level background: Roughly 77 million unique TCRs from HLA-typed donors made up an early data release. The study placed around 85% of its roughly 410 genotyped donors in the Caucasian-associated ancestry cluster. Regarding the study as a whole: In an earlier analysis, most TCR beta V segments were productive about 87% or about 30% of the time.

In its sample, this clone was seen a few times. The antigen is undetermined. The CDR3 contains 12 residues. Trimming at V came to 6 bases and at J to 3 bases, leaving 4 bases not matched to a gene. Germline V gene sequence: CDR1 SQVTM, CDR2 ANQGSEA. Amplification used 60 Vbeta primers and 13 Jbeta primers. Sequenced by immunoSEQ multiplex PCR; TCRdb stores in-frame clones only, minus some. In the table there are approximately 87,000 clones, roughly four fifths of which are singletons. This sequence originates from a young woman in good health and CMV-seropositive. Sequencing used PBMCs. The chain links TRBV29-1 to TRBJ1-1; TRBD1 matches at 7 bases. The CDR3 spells CSVGGQYTEAFF. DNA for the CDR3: TGCAGCGTCGGGGGACAGTACACTGAAGCTTTCTTT.